The 16 T cell receptor beta chains in this list originate from one sample, sequenced in a study of read filtering for tumor transcriptome and immune sequencing. From approximately 430 ng of RNA, a library with molecular barcoded alpha/delta and beta/gamma adaptors was made. TCRdb used MiXCR to reprocess the reads, holding one entry per CDR3 protein. This table holds 60,000 to 80,000 distinct CDR3 sequences, about 15% found once. Material: a population of CD138-negative cells sorted from bone marrow. Receptors were obtained from a donor aged 40 or over with multiple myeloma.

V and J are TRBV21-1 and TRBJ2-2; the table's TRBD1 call for D was not verified on the DNA. TRBV21-1 is deemed a pseudogene. This CDR3 is built from 16 residues. The CDR3 sequence is CASRETGHTNTGELFF. In DNA form, the CDR3 reads TGTGCCAGCAGAGAAACAGGGCATACGAACACCGGGGAGCTGTTTTTT.

This clonotype was seen many times. The genes are TRBV5-1 and TRBJ2-7, with D maybe TRBD1 (6 bases). Germline V gives CDR1 SGHRS, CDR2 YFSETQ. The V and J ends lost 3 bases and 6 bases respectively, with 10 bases between them. This CDR3 is 12 amino acids long. CDR3 region: CASSSQGSEQYF. The CDR3 nucleotides read TGCGCCAGCAGCTCACAGGGTTCCGAGCAGTACTTC.

V gene TRBV20-1 combines with J gene TRBJ2-1, with 14 nucleotides matching TRBD2. The length of the CDR3 is 15 residues. Germline CDR1 is DFQATT and CDR2 is SNEGSKA (reference sequence). With V trimmed by 5 bases and J by 4 bases, 4 bases remained unmatched. The CDR3 DNA reads TGCAGTGCTCGACTAGCGGGAGGGGGTTACAATGAGCAGTTCTTC. It is translated as CSARLAGGGYNEQFF.

This clonotype has at least ten counts. This chain links TRBV5-1 with TRBJ2-3, with a possible D match to TRBD2 (6 bases). The germline V and J ends were trimmed by 1 base and 3 bases, with 12 bases remaining between them. Germline CDR1 reads SGHRS; CDR2 reads YFSETQ. CDR3 length equals 15 residues. The CDR3, as DNA: TGCGCCAGCAGCTTGAATGGGAGGAGGACAGATACGCAGTATTTT. As protein: CASSLNGRRTDTQYF. The variable domain in full, with the rest retrieved from reference TRBV5-1 and TRBJ2-3, is KAGVTQTPRYLIKTRGQQVTLSCSPISGHRSVSWYQQTPGQGLQFLFEYFSETQRNKGNFPGRFSGRQFSNSRSEMNVSTLELGDSALYLCASSLNGRRTDTQYFGPGTRLTVL.

In this sample, this clonotype turned up many times. CDR3 sequence reads: CASSLAAAGDQETQYF. The CDR3 DNA follows: TGCGCCAGCAGCTTGGCCGCGGCAGGGGACCAAGAGACCCAGTACTTC. The chain combines TRBV5-1 with TRBJ2-5; a possible D gene is TRBD1 (6 bases). The CDR3 is 16 amino acids. Deletions cut 0 bases from V and 0 bases from J, with 12 bases between. Germline V CDR1 and CDR2: SGHRS, YFSETQ.

This clonotype has at least ten counts. The chain is built from TRBV29-1 and TRBJ2-5, with D maybe TRBD2 (5 bases). This CDR3 is built from 11 residues. Per the germline V gene, CDR1 is SQVTM and CDR2 is ANQGSEA. V lost 5 bases and J lost 4, with 8 bases in between. This chain's CDR3 is CSVFRGETQYF. The CDR3 nucleotides read TGCAGCGTTTTCCGGGGAGAGACCCAGTACTTC.

This clonotype came up many times. This rearrangement joins TRBV29-1 to TRBJ2-1; 11 positions match TRBD1. The CDR3 is made up of 12 amino acids. Germline values: CDR1 SQVTM, CDR2 ANQGSEA. With 7 bases clipped from V and 9 bases from J, the junction kept 5 bases outside the gene matches. The CDR3 is CSGGQGAGEQFF. Written as DNA, the CDR3 is TGCAGCGGAGGACAGGGGGCTGGTGAGCAGTTCTTC.

This clonotype has a count of ten or more. J is TRBJ1-5 and V is TRBV24-1, with D perhaps TRBD1 (6 bases). Germline values: CDR1 KGHDR, CDR2 SFDVKD. The CDR3 consists of 16 residues. Trimming left V 2 bases short and J 5 bases short, with 15 bases between. Here the CDR3 reads CATSDSRRGGYQPQHF. Written as DNA, the CDR3 is TGTGCCACCAGTGATTCCCGCAGGGGTGGTTATCAGCCCCAGCATTTT.

The chain couples TRBV7-2 to TRBJ2-3; D gene uncertain. The germline V gene encodes CDR1 SGHTA and CDR2 FQGNSA. The CDR3 runs to 14 residues. V shed 1 base and J shed 2 bases, with 7 bases lying between them. The chain's CDR3 is CASSLVDFTDTQYF. DNA for the CDR3: TGTGCCAGCAGCTTAGTCGACTTCACAGATACGCAGTATTTT.

This clonotype has a count of ten or more. The rearrangement joins TRBV6-1 to TRBJ2-7; 10 positions match TRBD2. CDR3 length: 15 residues. CDR1 and CDR2 from the germline V gene are MNHNS and SASEGT. The trim removed 4 bases at V and 5 bases at J, leaving 8 bases unmatched. The CDR3 DNA follows: TGTGCCAGCAGTGCTAGGTCTAGCGGGAGTCACGAGCAGTACTTC. It codes for CASSARSSGSHEQYF.

This clonotype was recorded many times. The chain has TRBV6-2 or TRBV6-3 and TRBJ1-1, with D maybe TRBD1 (5 bases). Germline assignment: CDR1 MNHEY and CDR2 SVGEGT. The CDR3 contains 13 residues. Trimming removed 5 bases at V and 0 bases at J, with 7 bases between. CDR3 nucleotides: TGTGCCAGCAGTGGGGGGATGAACACTGAAGCTTTCTTT. Translating gives CASSGGMNTEAFF.

V and J are TRBV7-2 and TRBJ2-1; 8 bases are shared with TRBD2. The CDR3 runs to 14 residues. V lost 3 bases and J lost 6; bases outside the gene matches: 4. CDR1 and CDR2 from the germline V gene are SGHTA and FQGNSA. Written as DNA, the CDR3 is TGTGCCAGCAGCTTTCCAGCGGGAGCCAATGAGCAGTTCTTC. Its protein is CASSFPAGANEQFF.

This clonotype was seen many times. This rearrangement joins TRBV29-1 to TRBJ2-5, with D tentatively TRBD1 (6 bases). This CDR3 is built from 13 residues. V lost 4 bases to trimming and J lost 2 bases, with 11 bases between them. Looked up from germline, CDR1 is SQVTM and CDR2 is ANQGSEA. CDR3 residues: CSVGTVPQETQYF. Here the CDR3 DNA reads TGCAGCGTTGGGACAGTACCACAAGAGACCCAGTACTTC.

At least ten counts were recorded for this clonotype. The genes are TRBV7-3 and TRBJ2-1; D gene ambiguous. V dropped 4 bases and J dropped 9 bases, with 10 bases sitting between them. From germline, CDR1 is SGHTA and CDR2 FQGTGA. This CDR3 has 12 residues. The CDR3 here is CASSSMPGEQFF. The CDR3 DNA reads TGTGCCAGCAGCTCCATGCCCGGTGAGCAGTTCTTC.

The rearrangement joins TRBV19 to TRBJ1-2, with 8 nucleotides matching TRBD1. CDR1 is LNHDA and CDR2 is SQIVND in the germline V gene (reference sequence). The CDR3 consists of 15 residues. The V gene end was trimmed by 5 bases and the J gene end by 4 bases; junction bases not matched to a gene: 9. The CDR3 DNA reads as TGTGCCAGTAGTTTCCCAGGACAGGGCCTCTATGGCTACACCTTC. The encoded protein is CASSFPGQGLYGYTF.

At least ten counts were recorded for this clonotype. The rearrangement links TRBV28 to TRBJ2-1, with TRBD2 matching 9 bases. The germline CDR1 and CDR2 sequences are MDHEN and SYDVKM. The trim removed 2 bases at V and 3 bases at J, leaving 2 bases unmatched. The CDR3 sequence is 15 residues long. The CDR3 nucleotides read TGTGCCAGCAGTTTAGGCGGGAGGGTCTACAATGAGCAGTTCTTC. This codes for CASSLGGRVYNEQFF.